These 24 T cell receptor beta chains were sequenced from one sample in a study of blood T cells in healthy people across ages (dated by TCRdb to about 2015). Preparation of the library involved 5' RACE. Sequenced using an Illumina HiSeq 2500. The second PCR ran for about 7 to 11 cycles and used a J-beta primer mix along with a sample-barcoded 5' primer. The public sequencing data were trimmed at Q25 with fastp and processed into clonotypes with MiXCR by TCRdb, which kept only in-frame beta chains. Merged by CDR3 protein, the rows form single entries marked with the most common genes and DNA. The sample has 1.5 million to 2 million distinct CDR3 sequences on record, around 35% of them singletons. Roughly 10% of the sample is in the top ten clones. The material sequenced was blood. The receptors were sampled from a woman aged 25 to 45 in good health.

This clonotype was found a few times. This chain connects TRBV7-9 to TRBJ2-7, with TRBD1 matching over 7 bases. V shed 0 bases, J shed 0 bases, and the junction held 5 bases outside the gene matches. The CDR3 is made up of 16 amino acids. The germline V gene encodes CDR1 SEHNR and CDR2 FQNEAQ (reference sequence). The CDR3: CASSLAFGQASYEQYF. The CDR3 coding sequence is TGTGCCAGCAGCTTAGCTTTTGGACAGGCCTCCTACGAGCAGTACTTC.

This clonotype was seen many times. The V call is TRBV5-1, the J call TRBJ1-2, with TRBD1 identical over 10 bases. Per germline, CDR1 SGHRS and CDR2 YFSETQ. The junction had 5 bases not matched to a gene; V was cut back by 4 bases and J by 8 bases. This CDR3 comprises 13 residues. DNA of the CDR3: TGCGCCAGCAGCCCGGGACAGGGGATGGGCTACACCTTC. It translates to CASSPGQGMGYTF.

On this clonotype: The junction shows a germline mismatch at one end, possibly a read error. This chain joins TRBV6-6 and TRBJ2-3, with a possible D match to TRBD2 (6 bases). CDR3 length: 17 residues. Germline CDR1 is MNHNY and CDR2 is SVGAGI (reference sequence). The CDR3 reads CVSSRSPGGIYPDTQYF. CDR3 in DNA: TGTGTCAGCAGTCGCTCCCCCGGGGGAATCTATCCAGATACGCAGTATTTT.

About this clonotype: An end of the junction does not agree with germline; a read error may underlie this. The chain combines TRBV6-1 with TRBJ1-5; weak D call: TRBD1 (5 bases). Germline CDR1 is MNHNS and CDR2 is SASEGT. This CDR3 is 16 amino acids long. The CDR3 is CASSEDSPYSNQPQHF. DNA for the CDR3: TGTGCCAGTAGTGAAGACAGCCCGTATAGCAATCAGCCCCAGCATTTT.

The DNA of the CDR3 is TGTGCCAGCAGTTATTGGGGTGGACGTTTTGGCGATGAGCAGTTCTTC. It is translated as CASSYWGGRFGDEQFF. V and J are TRBV6-2 or TRBV6-3 and TRBJ2-1; unclear D gene. This CDR3 contains 16 residues. Between the trimmed V and J ends, which lost 3 bases and 8 bases, there was a span of 20 bases. Germline V gives CDR1 MNHEY, CDR2 SVGEGT.

This clonotype was seen a single time. The chain links TRBV5-1 to TRBJ2-7; TRBD2 aligns across 8 bases. Germline V gene lookup returns CDR1 SGHRS and CDR2 YFSETQ. CDR3 length: 15 amino acids. The V gene end was trimmed by 0 bases and the J gene end by 6 bases; junction bases not matched to a gene: 8. CDR3 residues: CASSLDGRERGEQYF. The CDR3 DNA reads TGCGCCAGCAGCTTGGACGGGAGGGAGAGGGGCGAGCAGTACTTC.

This clonotype came up once. The chain is built from TRBV7-8 and TRBJ1-2; 7 positions agree with TRBD1. This CDR3 has 14 amino acids. The junction had 8 bases not matched to a gene; V was cut back by 6 bases and J by 4 bases. In germline, CDR1 is SGHVS, CDR2 FQNEAQ. The CDR3: CASRSDRDSYGYTF. The CDR3 DNA is TGTGCCAGCAGAAGCGACAGGGACAGCTATGGCTACACCTTC.

This clonotype has a handful of counts. The J gene is TRBJ2-1, the V gene TRBV6-5; 14 nucleotides align to TRBD2. CDR1 is MNHEY, CDR2 SVGAGI, per germline. The CDR3 contains 15 residues. The V gene end was trimmed by 4 bases and the J gene end by 9 bases; junction bases not matched to a gene: 5. CDR3 amino acids: CASSSSGLAGGEQFF. The CDR3 DNA reads TGTGCCAGCAGTTCCTCCGGACTAGCGGGGGGTGAGCAGTTCTTC.

V and J are TRBV25-1 and TRBJ2-5, with D maybe TRBD2 (6 bases). Trimming stripped 5 bases from V and 3 bases from J, with 16 bases between. CDR1 is MGHDK and CDR2 is SYGVNS in the germline V gene. The CDR3 loop spans 15 amino acids. DNA for the CDR3: TGTGCCAGCAGTCCACCGGGGGTCGCTAAAGAGACCCAGTACTTC. It translates to CASSPPGVAKETQYF. Looking up the rest from reference TRBV25-1 and TRBJ2-5 gives the full variable domain: EADIYQTPRYLVIGTGKKITLECSQTMGHDKMYWYQQDPGMELHLIHYSYGVNSTEKGDLSSESTVSRIRTEHFPLTLESARPSHTSQYLCASSPPGVAKETQYFGPGTRLLVL.

V gene TRBV27 combines with J gene TRBJ1-5; a weak D match, TRBD1 (5 bases). Looked up from germline, CDR1 is MNHEY and CDR2 is SMNVEV (reference sequence). The V and J ends lost 5 bases and 0 bases respectively, with 23 bases between them. This CDR3 has 19 residues. The CDR3 region has the DNA TGTGCCAGCAGTGTTTATCCTCCCGGGGCCGAGAATAGCAATCAGCCCCAGCATTTT. Translated, it gives CASSVYPPGAENSNQPQHF.

On this clonotype itself: At one end, the junction sequence differs from germline, possibly due to a read error. This chain joins TRBV6-6 and TRBJ2-1; 7 bases fit TRBD2. The CDR3 extends over 14 amino acids. CDR1 MNHNY and CDR2 SVGAGI come from the germline V gene (reference sequence). This CDR3 is CAGSYLAEGKEQFF. CDR3 nucleotide sequence: TGTGCCGGCAGTTATCTAGCGGAAGGAAAGGAGCAGTTCTTC.

This clonotype has just one count. CDR3 residues: CASGQGGYGYTF. For the CDR3, the DNA is TGTGCCAGCGGACAGGGAGGCTATGGCTACACCTTC. The V call is TRBV28, the J call TRBJ1-2; TRBD1 aligns across 8 bases. The germline V gene has CDR1 MDHEN and CDR2 SYDVKM. CDR3 length equals 12 residues. The V segment lost 8 bases and the J segment 4 bases; nucleotides outside the gene matches: 3.

Turning to this clonotype: One end of the junction varies from germline; a read error may be responsible. The V gene is TRBV7-3, the J gene TRBJ2-1, with TRBD1 matching over 8 bases. Germline V gene lookup returns CDR1 SGHTA and CDR2 FQGTGA. The CDR3 is made up of 16 amino acids. CDR3 residues: CAGSLYPGGPYNEQFF. As DNA, the CDR3 is TGTGCCGGCAGCTTATATCCAGGGGGCCCCTACAATGAGCAGTTCTTC.

This clonotype was found a few times. The rearrangement joins TRBV20-1 to TRBJ2-1, with 8 bases that match TRBD2. V trimming: 5 bases; J trimming: 3 bases; junction bases outside the gene matches: 24. This CDR3 contains 20 residues. From germline, CDR1 is DFQATT and CDR2 SNEGSKA (reference sequence). CDR3 amino acids: CSAPRFLAHTVAGNYNEQFF. The CDR3 region has the DNA TGCAGTGCTCCTCGATTCTTGGCCCACACTGTAGCGGGGAACTACAATGAGCAGTTCTTC.

This chain links TRBV15 with TRBJ2-5; 11 nucleotides line up with TRBD2. With V trimmed by 2 bases and J by 5 bases, 13 bases remained unmatched. From germline, CDR1 is LNHNV and CDR2 YYDKDF (reference sequence). The CDR3 extends over 18 amino acids. DNA of the CDR3: TGTGCCACCAGCAGACTCCTCGGACTAGCGGGTCCCCGGGAGACCCAGTACTTC. Protein: CATSRLLGLAGPRETQYF.

CDR3 in amino acids: CASRGTGKPGANVLTF. In DNA, the CDR3 is TGTGCCAGCAGGGGGACAGGGAAACCTGGGGCCAACGTCCTGACTTTC. The V gene is TRBV9, the J gene TRBJ2-6; TRBD1 aligns across 9 bases. The CDR3 is 16 amino acids. V lost 5 bases to trimming and J lost 2 bases; unmatched junction nucleotides: 5. The germline V gene has CDR1 SGDLS and CDR2 YYNGEE.

Comments on this clonotype: An end of the junction does not agree with germline; a read error may underlie this. The chain joins TRBV7-9 to TRBJ2-1, with unresolved D. Looked up from germline, CDR1 is SEHNR and CDR2 is FQNEAQ (reference sequence). CDR3 length: 14 amino acids. CDR3 sequence (DNA): TGTGTCAGCAGCCCCCCGCTAGTCTCTAATGAGCAGTTCTTC. Translation gives CVSSPPLVSNEQFF.

The chain recombines TRBV6-6 with TRBJ1-2; D perhaps matches TRBD1 (5 bases). The V gene lost 10 bases and the J gene lost 7 bases, with 22 bases spanning the gap. The CDR3 is made up of 14 amino acids. Germline assignment: CDR1 MNHNY and CDR2 SVGAGI (reference sequence). This chain's CDR3 is CATWMGLTLGGYTF. The CDR3 region has the DNA TGTGCCACCTGGATGGGACTTACATTAGGTGGCTACACCTTC.

The count of this clonotype is one. The junction shows a germline mismatch at one end, possibly a read error. The V call is TRBV15, the J call TRBJ2-2; possibly TRBD2 for D (5 bases). Germline V lookup: CDR1 LNHNV, CDR2 YYDKDF (reference sequence). The CDR3 totals 18 residues. The CDR3 here is CATSRDQRAPSNIGELFF. The CDR3 nucleotides are TGTGCCACCAGCAGAGATCAGAGGGCCCCGAGCAACATCGGGGAGCTGTTTTTT.

This clonotype has just a few counts. CDR3 protein: CASSSSDRVYGYTF. The CDR3 DNA reads TGTGCCAGCAGTTCTTCCGACAGGGTCTATGGCTACACCTTC. This chain links TRBV27 with TRBJ1-2; 7 positions agree with TRBD1. V shed 4 bases and J 4 bases; nucleotides not matched to a gene: 6. The CDR3 consists of 14 residues. The germline CDR1 and CDR2 sequences are MNHEY and SMNVEV (reference sequence).

This clonotype was counted a few times. This chain links TRBV9 with TRBJ2-1, with D unresolved. Trimming removed 4 bases from V and 5 bases from J, with 7 bases in between. The CDR3 totals 12 residues. Germline loops: CDR1 SGDLS, CDR2 YYNGEE. The CDR3 coding sequence is TGTGCCAGCAGCTTTCGGCACAATGAGCAGTTCTTC. Translating gives CASSFRHNEQFF.

With respect to this clonotype: The junction and the germline gene differ at one end; a read error may be behind it. This sequence joins TRBV5-6 and TRBJ2-3; D possibly corresponds to TRBD1 (5 bases). Germline values: CDR1 SGHDT, CDR2 YYEEEE. The CDR3 is 15 residues long. DNA of the CDR3: TGTGCCTGCAGCCAAACAGGACAAAGCACAGATACGCAGTATTTT. It encodes CACSQTGQSTDTQYF.

The chain uses TRBV2 and TRBJ2-7, with 11 bases matching TRBD2. The J call may be mistaken, given a closer DNA end match to TRBJ2-5. Looked up from germline, CDR1 is SNHLY and CDR2 is FYNNEI. The CDR3 extends over 14 amino acids. The CDR3 DNA is TGTGCCAGCAGTCCTAGCGGGGGGCACGCGACCCAGTACTTC. It encodes CASSPSGGHATQYF.

About this clonotype: One junction end disagrees with the germline gene, perhaps due to a read error. V gene TRBV13 combines with J gene TRBJ2-3; 8 positions agree with TRBD1. Germline CDR1 and CDR2: PRHDT and FYEKMQ (reference sequence). This CDR3 contains 13 residues. For the CDR3, the DNA is TGTGCCAGCAGCCCGGACAGGGAACATACGCGGTATTTT. This sequence encodes CASSPDREHTRYF.